Listed below are T cell receptor beta chains from one sample, sequenced in a study of identical twins. One entry per CDR3 protein, called by TCRdb with MiXCR from the 5' RACE reads. Of 400,000 to 550,000 distinct CDR3 sequences listed, 24% were seen once; the top ten hold just under 3%. This same sample was also taken into another study, of T cells expressing NK-cell markers.

Sequences were obtained from CD4+ T cells sorted from blood. All receptors come from a woman aged 18 to 35 in good health. CDR3s include the opening cysteine and the closing phenylalanine or tryptophan. The order of the fields is CDR3 protein, J gene, V gene, clone size. Only part of the rows carry a size: once, few, many, or a class if the clone is expanded.

CDR3aa: CAISEHREGTEAFF
j_gene: TRBJ1-1
v_gene: TRBV10-3
abundance: few

CDR3aa: CASSLFASGGTDTQYF
j_gene: TRBJ2-3
v_gene: TRBV12-3/TRBV12-4
abundance: NA

CDR3aa: CASSFGLSGANVLTF
j_gene: TRBJ2-6
v_gene: TRBV27
abundance: few

CDR3aa: CASSSPLQSNYNNEQFF
j_gene: TRBJ2-1
v_gene: TRBV7-1
abundance: NA

CDR3aa: CASSYSEGKVSPLHF
j_gene: TRBJ1-6
v_gene: TRBV6-5
abundance: NA

CDR3aa: CASSFTFPSTDTQYF
j_gene: TRBJ2-3
v_gene: TRBV7-9
abundance: many

CDR3aa: CASSYPGTSGRGVNEQFF
j_gene: TRBJ2-1
v_gene: TRBV6-5
abundance: NA

CDR3aa: CASSVDGLTQYF
j_gene: TRBJ2-3
v_gene: TRBV9
abundance: NA

CDR3aa: CASTPGQSRDYEQYF
j_gene: TRBJ2-7
v_gene: TRBV28
abundance: few

CDR3aa: CASRLRDRDSGANVLTF
j_gene: TRBJ2-6
v_gene: TRBV6-1
abundance: NA

CDR3aa: CASSIGTGDEQYF
j_gene: TRBJ2-7
v_gene: TRBV5-1
abundance: few

CDR3aa: CAWSVPGLDYGYTF
j_gene: TRBJ1-2
v_gene: TRBV30
abundance: NA

CDR3aa: CASSYSMRERRETQYF
j_gene: TRBJ2-5
v_gene: TRBV6-2/TRBV6-3
abundance: NA

CDR3aa: CASSSYFRAYNEQFF
j_gene: TRBJ2-1
v_gene: TRBV12-3/TRBV12-4
abundance: NA

CDR3aa: CASSPGLINEQFF
j_gene: TRBJ2-1
v_gene: TRBV11-3
abundance: few

CDR3aa: CASSPSQGRNYGYTF
j_gene: TRBJ1-2
v_gene: TRBV3-1
abundance: NA

CDR3aa: CASSLSSRLLWEQYF
j_gene: TRBJ2-7
v_gene: TRBV7-2
abundance: NA

CDR3aa: CAWRGQGNTEAFF
j_gene: TRBJ1-1
v_gene: TRBV30
abundance: once

CDR3aa: CASSRAGPGTDTQYF
j_gene: TRBJ2-3
v_gene: TRBV12-3/TRBV12-4
abundance: NA

CDR3aa: CASSWTDRGYTF
j_gene: TRBJ1-2
v_gene: TRBV5-1
abundance: NA

CDR3aa: CASRRALGDTEAFF
j_gene: TRBJ1-1
v_gene: TRBV5-4
abundance: few

CDR3aa: CASSFGRENGYTF
j_gene: TRBJ1-2
v_gene: TRBV6-5
abundance: few

CDR3aa: CASSPGLAGGRITGELFF
j_gene: TRBJ2-2
v_gene: TRBV18
abundance: NA

CDR3aa: CASSVEGLRTGELFF
j_gene: TRBJ2-2
v_gene: TRBV2
abundance: NA

CDR3aa: CASSPQLAGELFF
j_gene: TRBJ2-1
v_gene: TRBV7-9
abundance: NA

CDR3aa: CSAALAGALYEQYF
j_gene: TRBJ2-7
v_gene: TRBV20-1
abundance: NA